This T cell receptor beta chain originates from a study of Graves' ophthalmopathy and Graves' hyperthyroidism. Ophthalmopathy cases showed moderate-to-severe activity, scoring CAS ≥3 and NOSPECS ≥4, with duration under 3 months. Around 10 ml of fresh blood yielded the PBMCs by density gradient. This CDR3 has 14 amino acids. RNA transcripts provided the template for amplifying TCR beta CDR3 regions. First-round RT-PCR employed HTBI primers, with a second-round multiplex PCR after it. A single record per CDR3 protein comes from TCRdb applying MiXCR to the multiplex PCR reads. The sample contains roughly 500,000 distinct CDR3 sequences, under 15% of which appear only once. In its sample, this clonotype was seen once. One end of the junction varies from germline; a read error may be responsible.

The sequence came from a woman in her thirties with Graves' ophthalmopathy. J is TRBJ1-2 and V is TRBV6-7, with D hard to call. TRBV6-7 counts as an open reading frame of uncertain function. The sequencing input was blood. CDR3 protein: CASMNRDKDYGYTF. As DNA, the CDR3 is TGTGCTAGCATGAACCGAGACAAGGACTATGGCTACACCTTC.